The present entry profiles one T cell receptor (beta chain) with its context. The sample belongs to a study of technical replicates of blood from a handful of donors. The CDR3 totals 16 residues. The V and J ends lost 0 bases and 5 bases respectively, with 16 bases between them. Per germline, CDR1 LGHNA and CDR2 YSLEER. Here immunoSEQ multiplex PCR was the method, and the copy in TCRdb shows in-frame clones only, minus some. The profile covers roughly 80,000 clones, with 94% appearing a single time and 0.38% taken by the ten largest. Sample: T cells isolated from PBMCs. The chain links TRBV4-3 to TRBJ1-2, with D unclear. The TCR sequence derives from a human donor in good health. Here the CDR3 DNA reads TGCGCCAGCAGCCAAGATCTTCGAGACACCGCTTATGGCTACACCTTC. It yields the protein CASSQDLRDTAYGYTF.